This T cell receptor (beta chain) appears in the sequencing data of a study of shared clonotypes between healthy human individuals. Regarding the study as a whole: The sharing of 5% to 6.5% of naive CD4 clonotypes was seen across several donors. The sole specimen, blood, was sampled, and tissue repertoires likely differ.

CD45RO negativity and positive selection for CCR7 defined naive CD8 cells, a population that excluded terminally differentiated effector memory CD45RA+ cells. Details on this clone: What it binds is unknown.

Sorted-subset replicate PCRs used 150 to 200 ng DNA, about 30,000 T cell genomes. The table came from immunoSEQ multiplex PCR; TCRdb's copy has only in-frame clones and leaves some out. The sample has about 820,000 clones; around 92% are singletons. The CDR3 is 15 residues long. Germline loops: CDR1 SGHVS, CDR2 FQNEAQ. V was clipped by 8 bases and J by 4 bases, with 19 bases between them. The genes are TRBV7-8 and TRBJ2-3; D uncertain. The sample comprised naive CD8+ T cells sorted from blood. The sequence derives from a man aged 25-40 years in good health. The CDR3 region is CASVSGSEIADTQYF. CDR3 in DNA: TGTGCCAGCGTTTCGGGCAGTGAGATTGCAGATACGCAGTATTTT.